Listed below are T cell receptor beta chains from one sample, sequenced in a study of T cell repertoires in cytomegalovirus infection. TCRdb independently ran MiXCR on the reads; one entry per CDR3 protein. The repertoire includes roughly 280,000 distinct CDR3 sequences, roughly 10% of them detected once, and about 15% sits in the top ten. The specimen was PBMCs. These receptors all come from a human donor in good health (CMV status not recorded). Some clones in this sample may be carry-over from other donors' samples. Each CDR3 is given without its conserved first and last residue. Fields, in order: CDR3 protein, V gene, J gene.

CDR3aa: ASSLMGQGAEEQY
v_gene: TRBV7-9
j_gene: TRBJ2-7

CDR3aa: ASSYWKGRTEAF
v_gene: TRBV6-5
j_gene: TRBJ1-1

CDR3aa: ASSLMGNGETQY
v_gene: TRBV11-2
j_gene: TRBJ2-5

CDR3aa: ASSQDPPWDRRYNEQF
v_gene: TRBV4-1
j_gene: TRBJ2-1

CDR3aa: ASSPSTLFYNEQF
v_gene: TRBV7-9
j_gene: TRBJ2-1

CDR3aa: SARDTRRGGFGANVLT
v_gene: TRBV20-1
j_gene: TRBJ2-6

CDR3aa: ASPIGRNYGYT
v_gene: TRBV5-8
j_gene: TRBJ1-2

CDR3aa: SANSKSSYNEQF
v_gene: TRBV29-1
j_gene: TRBJ2-1

CDR3aa: ASSLDRAQY
v_gene: TRBV7-8
j_gene: TRBJ2-5

CDR3aa: ATSSPLRAETQY
v_gene: TRBV15
j_gene: TRBJ2-5

CDR3aa: ASSSTSAANYGYT
v_gene: TRBV7-2
j_gene: TRBJ1-2

CDR3aa: ASSRTSGGATDTQY
v_gene: TRBV7-3
j_gene: TRBJ2-3

CDR3aa: ASSYSTGEPLH
v_gene: TRBV6-8
j_gene: TRBJ1-6

CDR3aa: ASSTSSGSPNEQF
v_gene: TRBV6-5
j_gene: TRBJ2-1

CDR3aa: ASNTGGFYEQY
v_gene: TRBV28
j_gene: TRBJ2-7

CDR3aa: ASSLPGQGRYEQY
v_gene: TRBV28
j_gene: TRBJ2-7

CDR3aa: ASSLEMGAGGNTIY
v_gene: TRBV7-8
j_gene: TRBJ1-3

CDR3aa: ASSVKDSGNTIY
v_gene: TRBV2
j_gene: TRBJ1-3

CDR3aa: ASSLTAVEAF
v_gene: TRBV7-2
j_gene: TRBJ1-1

CDR3aa: ASSRTGPNQPQH
v_gene: TRBV7-8
j_gene: TRBJ1-5

CDR3aa: ASNRGRNTEAF
v_gene: TRBV19
j_gene: TRBJ1-1

CDR3aa: ASSQLGLAATTFRTDTQY
v_gene: TRBV7-2
j_gene: TRBJ2-3

CDR3aa: SVSGGEWQPQH
v_gene: TRBV29-1
j_gene: TRBJ1-5

CDR3aa: ASSTRRGTGLAGNYGYT
v_gene: TRBV7-2
j_gene: TRBJ1-2

CDR3aa: SVMDYEQY
v_gene: TRBV20-1
j_gene: TRBJ2-7

CDR3aa: ASSFVSLGNTIY
v_gene: TRBV7-2
j_gene: TRBJ1-3

CDR3aa: SARDQGKGTEAF
v_gene: TRBV20-1
j_gene: TRBJ1-1

CDR3aa: ASSRGLAGSGTGELF
v_gene: TRBV7-6
j_gene: TRBJ2-2

CDR3aa: ASSYGEGTEAF
v_gene: TRBV6-2/TRBV6-3
j_gene: TRBJ1-1

CDR3aa: ASRREDSTEAF
v_gene: TRBV28
j_gene: TRBJ1-1

CDR3aa: ASSLAVAGGTPYEQY
v_gene: TRBV7-6
j_gene: TRBJ2-7

CDR3aa: ASSLMFGAGDTQY
v_gene: TRBV7-2
j_gene: TRBJ2-3

CDR3aa: SVEIGGAGYGYT
v_gene: TRBV29-1
j_gene: TRBJ1-2

CDR3aa: ASSSDRMPGELF
v_gene: TRBV18
j_gene: TRBJ2-2

CDR3aa: ASTLSGEQF
v_gene: TRBV27
j_gene: TRBJ2-1

CDR3aa: ASSRTWASNTGELF
v_gene: TRBV27
j_gene: TRBJ2-2

CDR3aa: ASSYPSAGLGNTIY
v_gene: TRBV11-2
j_gene: TRBJ1-3

CDR3aa: ASSPQGQIGYGYT
v_gene: TRBV6-5
j_gene: TRBJ1-2

CDR3aa: ASSLEGGGQETQY
v_gene: TRBV5-1
j_gene: TRBJ2-5

CDR3aa: ASGSRSEQY
v_gene: TRBV3-1
j_gene: TRBJ2-7

CDR3aa: ASSSYSFSGANVLT
v_gene: TRBV7-9
j_gene: TRBJ2-6